What follows describes a single T cell receptor beta chain. Antigen unknown. The record originates from a study of tumor-infiltrating lymphocytes in localized non-small cell lung cancer. Study in general: Several tumor histologies, both smoking statuses, and some post-neoadjuvant chemotherapy samples were included.

TCRdb's table, derived via immunoSEQ multiplex PCR, lists solely in-frame clones and lacks some. The table has more than 9,500 clones, 80% seen once; the top ten hold around an eighth. After removal of 5 bases from V and 2 bases from J, the junction contained 3 bases not matched to a gene. Germline V lookup: CDR1 SGHNT, CDR2 YENEEA. The CDR3 totals 15 residues. Regarding the study as a whole: Each assay used a separate piece of the same tissue. Tumor T-cell fraction was not associated with recurrence-free survival. Higher tumor T cell infiltration than in uninvolved lung was supported by TCRbeta sequencing.

The rearrangement uses TRBV11-3 and TRBJ1-5; 10 positions match TRBD1. The sequence came from a human donor with non-small cell lung cancer. The specimen sequenced was lung tumor tissue. CDR3 sequence reads: CASSKGTGGNQPQHF. The CDR3 region has the DNA TGTGCCAGCAGCAAAGGGACAGGGGGCAATCAGCCCCAGCATTTT.